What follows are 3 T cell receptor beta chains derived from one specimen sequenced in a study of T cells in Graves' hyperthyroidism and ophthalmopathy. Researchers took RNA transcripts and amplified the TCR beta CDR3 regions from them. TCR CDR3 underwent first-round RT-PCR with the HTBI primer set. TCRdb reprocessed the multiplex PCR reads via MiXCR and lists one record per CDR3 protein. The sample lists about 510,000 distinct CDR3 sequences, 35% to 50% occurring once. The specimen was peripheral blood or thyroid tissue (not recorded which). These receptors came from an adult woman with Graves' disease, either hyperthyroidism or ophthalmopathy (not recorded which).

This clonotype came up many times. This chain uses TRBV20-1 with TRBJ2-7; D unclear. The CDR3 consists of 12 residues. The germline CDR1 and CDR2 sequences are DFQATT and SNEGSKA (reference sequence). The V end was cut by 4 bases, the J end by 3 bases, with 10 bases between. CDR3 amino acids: CSANGVGYEQYF. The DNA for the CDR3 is TGCAGTGCTAATGGGGTGGGCTACGAGCAGTACTTC.

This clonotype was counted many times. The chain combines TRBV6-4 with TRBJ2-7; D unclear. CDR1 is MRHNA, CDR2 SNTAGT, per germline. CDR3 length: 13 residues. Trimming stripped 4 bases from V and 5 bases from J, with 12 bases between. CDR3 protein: CASSADMGHEQYF. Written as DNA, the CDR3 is TGTGCCAGCAGTGCCGACATGGGCCACGAGCAGTACTTC.

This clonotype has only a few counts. The CDR3 reads CASSPSAKNTEAFF. CDR3 sequence (DNA): TGTGCCAGCTCACCATCAGCAAAGAACACTGAAGCTTTCTTT. The V call is TRBV18, the J call TRBJ1-1; D gene uncertain. CDR1 KGHSH and CDR2 LQKENI come from the germline V gene. The CDR3 sequence is 14 residues long. The V end lost 2 bases, the J end lost 1 base, and 8 bases lay between the germline ends.